A single sample is the source of the 10 T cell receptor beta chains below, sequenced in a study of cytomegalovirus exposure and HLA in healthy donors. With 60 Vbeta and 13 Jbeta primers, the PCR was carried out. Measured with immunoSEQ multiplex PCR; TCRdb has only the in-frame clones, and not every one. Here the sample spans fewer than 200,000 clones, 80% being singletons. The sample consisted of PBMCs. The receptor set was obtained from a male donor in good health and CMV-seronegative.

DNA of the CDR3: TGTGCCAGCGGTCGGGGGGGGGCCGAGCAGTACTTC. Translating it yields CASGRGGAEQYF. The V call is TRBV6-5, the J call TRBJ2-7, with 8 bases aligning to TRBD2. Per the germline V gene, CDR1 is MNHEY and CDR2 is SVGAGI. Trimming cost V 8 bases and J 6 bases; bases outside gene matches: 6. CDR3 length: 12 residues.

This chain joins TRBV2 and TRBJ1-4, with TRBD1 matching 9 bases. Germline loops: CDR1 SNHLY, CDR2 FYNNEI. This CDR3 comprises 16 residues. Germline trimming cut 7 bases from V and 5 bases from J; bases unmatched to any gene: 11. DNA for the CDR3: TGTGCCAGCATCTATCATGCCGGGACAGGGAATGAAAAACTGTTTTTT. Its protein is CASIYHAGTGNEKLFF.

The chain uses TRBV6-6 and TRBJ2-1; D perhaps matches TRBD2 (5 bases). The germline V gene has CDR1 MNHNY and CDR2 SVGAGI (reference sequence). The V gene lost 6 bases and the J gene lost 0 bases, with 12 bases spanning the gap. CDR3 size: 15 residues. In nucleotides, the CDR3 is TGTGCCAGCAGACATAGGGAGAGCTCCTACAATGAGCAGTTCTTC. It codes for CASRHRESSYNEQFF.

The chain uses TRBV5-6 and TRBJ2-3, with a possible D match to TRBD2 (6 bases). Looked up from germline, CDR1 is SGHDT and CDR2 is YYEEEE. The CDR3 runs 13 residues. V dropped 2 bases and J dropped 4 bases, with 8 bases sitting between them. The CDR3 DNA reads as TGTGCCAGCAGCTTATTAGCGGCAGATACGCAGTATTTT. This translates into CASSLLAADTQYF. Full variable domain (remainder filled in from reference TRBV5-6 and TRBJ2-3): DAGVTQSPTHLIKTRGQQVTLRCSPKSGHDTVSWYQQALGQGPQFIFQYYEEEERQRGNFPDRFSGHQFPNYSSELNVNALLLGDSALYLCASSLLAADTQYFGPGTRLTVL.

The chain couples TRBV19 to TRBJ2-2, with TRBD1 matching over 7 bases. This CDR3 comprises 14 residues. With V trimmed by 4 bases and J by 3 bases, 2 bases remained unmatched. The V gene's germline CDR1 is LNHDA and CDR2 SQIVND (reference sequence). The CDR3 region has the DNA TGTGCCAGTAGTAGGGGACAGTACACCGGGGAGCTGTTTTTT. Translation gives CASSRGQYTGELFF. Looking up the rest from reference TRBV19 and TRBJ2-2 gives the full variable domain: DGGITQSPKYLFRKEGQNVTLSCEQNLNHDAMYWYRQDPGQGLRLIYYSQIVNDFQKGDIAEGYSVSREKKESFPLTVTSAQKNPTAFYLCASSRGQYTGELFFGEGSRLTVL.

This rearrangement joins TRBV27 to TRBJ1-5; D remains unclear. The V end was cut by 6 bases, the J end by 4 bases, with 19 bases between. This CDR3 has 16 residues. Germline loops: CDR1 MNHEY, CDR2 SMNVEV (reference sequence). This CDR3 is CASSRDPPNFNQPQHF. DNA for the CDR3: TGTGCCAGCAGCCGGGATCCCCCGAACTTTAATCAGCCCCAGCATTTT.

The chain has TRBV5-1 and TRBJ1-4; D is unresolved. This CDR3 region has 14 residues. Germline assignment: CDR1 SGHRS and CDR2 YFSETQ. With 4 bases removed from V and 4 bases from J, the gap between germline ends came to 11 bases. DNA for the CDR3: TGCGCCAGCAGCGGAGGCAGTCTTAATGAAAAACTGTTTTTT. Translated: CASSGGSLNEKLFF.

The table lists this clone with a count of one. The same CDR3 is also encoded by other DNA sequences in this sample. This chain joins TRBV5-1 and TRBJ2-1; TRBD1 aligns across 10 bases. Per germline, CDR1 SGHRS and CDR2 YFSETQ. This CDR3 comprises 14 residues. The V and J ends lost 4 bases and 8 bases, in that order; junction bases with no gene match: 6. This CDR3 reads CASSPGTGVDEQFF. The CDR3 nucleotides are TGCGCCAGCAGCCCTGGGACAGGGGTCGATGAGCAGTTCTTC.

This clone was picked up a small number of times. The sample carries other DNA sequences with the same CDR3. This chain's CDR3 is CASSPGQGNYGYTF. CDR3 DNA: TGTGCCAGCAGCCCTGGACAGGGAAACTATGGCTACACCTTC. This chain connects TRBV7-9 to TRBJ1-2; 8 positions match TRBD1. The germline CDR1 and CDR2 sequences are SEHNR and FQNEAQ (reference sequence). V was pared by 5 bases and J by 2 bases, with 4 bases of the junction left unmatched. The CDR3 totals 14 residues. The full variable domain, its missing parts supplied by reference TRBV7-9 and TRBJ1-2, is DTGVSQNPRHKITKRGQNVTFRCDPISEHNRLYWYRQTLGQGPEFLTYFQNEAQLEKSRLLSDRFSAERPKGSFSTLEIQRTEQGDSAMYLCASSPGQGNYGYTFGSGTRLTVV.

Only one count was recorded for this clone. The J gene is TRBJ2-7, the V gene TRBV7-2; the D gene is possibly TRBD2 (5 bases). Germline-derived CDR1 and CDR2 are SGHTA and FQGNSA. V lost 3 bases and J 1 base, leaving 13 bases between the germline ends. This CDR3 has 15 residues. The CDR3 nucleotides read TGTGCCAGCAGCTTCGGAGGAACAGCATCCTACGAGCAGTACTTC. It is translated as CASSFGGTASYEQYF.